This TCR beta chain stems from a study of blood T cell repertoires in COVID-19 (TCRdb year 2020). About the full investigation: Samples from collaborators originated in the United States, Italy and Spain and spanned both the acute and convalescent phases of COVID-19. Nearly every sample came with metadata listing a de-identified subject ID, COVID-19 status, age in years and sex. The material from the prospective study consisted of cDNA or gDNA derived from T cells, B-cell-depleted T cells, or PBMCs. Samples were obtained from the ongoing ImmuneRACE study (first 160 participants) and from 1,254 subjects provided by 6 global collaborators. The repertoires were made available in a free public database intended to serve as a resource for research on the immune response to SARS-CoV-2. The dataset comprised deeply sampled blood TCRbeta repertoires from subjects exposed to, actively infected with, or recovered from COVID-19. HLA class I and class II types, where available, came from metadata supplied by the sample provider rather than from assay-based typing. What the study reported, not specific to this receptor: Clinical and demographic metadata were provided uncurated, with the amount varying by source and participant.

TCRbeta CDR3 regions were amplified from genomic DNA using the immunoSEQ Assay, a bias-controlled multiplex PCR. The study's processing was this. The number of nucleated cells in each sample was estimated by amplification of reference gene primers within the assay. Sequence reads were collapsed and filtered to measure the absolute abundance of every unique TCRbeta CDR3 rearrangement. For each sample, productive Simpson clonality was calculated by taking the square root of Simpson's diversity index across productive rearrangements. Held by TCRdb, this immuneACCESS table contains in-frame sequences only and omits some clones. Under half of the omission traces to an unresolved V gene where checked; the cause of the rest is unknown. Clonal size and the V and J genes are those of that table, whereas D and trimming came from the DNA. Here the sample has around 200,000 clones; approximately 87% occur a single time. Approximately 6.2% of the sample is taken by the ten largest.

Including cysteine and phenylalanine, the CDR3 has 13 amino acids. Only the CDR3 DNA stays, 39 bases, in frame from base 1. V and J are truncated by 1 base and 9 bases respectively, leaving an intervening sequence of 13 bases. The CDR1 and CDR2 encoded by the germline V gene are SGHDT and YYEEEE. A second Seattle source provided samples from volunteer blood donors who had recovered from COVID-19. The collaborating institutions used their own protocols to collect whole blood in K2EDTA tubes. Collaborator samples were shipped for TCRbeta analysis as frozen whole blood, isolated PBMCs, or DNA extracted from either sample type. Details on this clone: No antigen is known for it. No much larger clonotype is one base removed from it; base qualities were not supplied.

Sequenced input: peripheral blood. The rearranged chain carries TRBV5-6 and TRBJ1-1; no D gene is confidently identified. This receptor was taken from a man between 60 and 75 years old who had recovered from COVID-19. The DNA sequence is TGTGCCAGCAGCTTGTTGGCGGCGGCCCAAGCTTTCTTT. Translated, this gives CASSLLAAAQAFF.